This entry lists 3 T cell receptor beta chains sequenced from one sample in a study of regulatory T cells in long-lasting Graves disease. Both iRepertoire HTBI primers and Arm-PCR of CDR3 regions were used to build the TCR beta libraries. One entry per CDR3 protein, called by TCRdb with MiXCR from the multiplex PCR reads. The table lists fewer than 550,000 distinct CDR3 sequences, about 15% of them singletons, with around 25% in the top ten. Documented time point: newly diagnosed GD, antithyroid drugs for less than 3 months. The TCR library was prepared using RNA isolated from PBMCs. The data were also submitted as part of a second study, on T cells in Graves' hyperthyroidism and ophthalmopathy.

Source: peripheral blood mononuclear cells (PBMCs), taken at new diagnosis, from a patient treated with antithyroid drugs. These receptors originate from a woman aged 35-65 years with Graves disease.

The chain couples TRBV20-1 to TRBJ1-5; no firm D call. The CDR3 is 14 residues long. Deletions cut 3 bases from V and 0 bases from J, with 9 bases between. Per germline, CDR1 DFQATT and CDR2 SNEGSKA (reference sequence). CDR3 coding DNA: TGCAGTGCTAGTGGAGGGAATAGCAATCAGCCCCAGCATTTT. The encoded protein is CSASGGNSNQPQHF.

This clonotype was detected only a few times. The rearrangement uses TRBV6-2 or TRBV6-3 and TRBJ1-3; D uncertain. V lost 6 bases and J lost 0, with 9 bases in between. The CDR3 extends over 14 amino acids. Germline values: CDR1 MNHEY, CDR2 SVGEGT. CDR3 sequence (DNA): TGTGCCAGCAGCTACACATCCTCTGGAAACACCATATATTTT. Protein sequence: CASSYTSSGNTIYF.

Ten or more counts support this clonotype. The J gene is TRBJ2-3, the V gene TRBV7-3, with 7 positions matching TRBD2. Germline V gene sequence: CDR1 SGHTA, CDR2 FQGTGA. The V segment lost 5 bases and the J segment 1 base; nucleotides outside the gene matches: 6. The CDR3 loop spans 15 amino acids. The CDR3 nucleotides are TGTGCCAGCAGCCTACAGCGGGGCGGCACAGATACGCAGTATTTT. It codes for CASSLQRGGTDTQYF.